A single sample gave rise to the 18 T cell receptor beta chains below, sequenced in a study of blood T cell repertoires in COVID-19. The data were produced by immunoSEQ multiplex PCR, yet TCRdb's version contains in-frame clones alone and is incomplete. In the table there are just over 250,000 clones, about 86% of which are singletons. Sequenced: PBMCs or T cells enriched from blood (not recorded which). The receptors shown here come from a man in his thirties or forties with acute COVID-19.

The chain carries TRBV3-1 (or the pseudogene TRBV3-2) and TRBJ2-1; D call uncertain. This CDR3 region has 13 residues. V lost 7 bases, J lost 9 bases, and 16 bases lay in between. Per germline, CDR1 LGHDT and CDR2 YNNKEL (reference sequence). CDR3: CASKNLSSSEQFF. The CDR3 nucleotides read TGTGCCAGCAAGAACCTTAGCAGCAGTGAGCAGTTCTTC.

This sequence joins TRBV2 and TRBJ1-1, with D hard to call. Per germline, CDR1 SNHLY and CDR2 FYNNEI. The CDR3 consists of 13 residues. V lost 6 bases and J lost 7, with 15 bases in between. CDR3 in DNA: TGTGCCAGCAGAGAGACATCCGGAGGTGAAGCTTTCTTT. As protein: CASRETSGGEAFF.

The chain has TRBV30 and TRBJ2-7, with 8 positions matching TRBD1. This CDR3 region has 17 residues. The trim removed 4 bases at V and 7 bases at J, leaving 21 bases unmatched. Germline values: CDR1 GTSNPN, CDR2 SVGIG (reference sequence). The CDR3 DNA is TGTGCCTGGACAAAAAACCCCGGGGGTCAGGGGGCGTTGGAGCAGTACGTC. This gives the protein CAWTKNPGGQGALEQYV.

The CDR3 loop reads CASSQDRGYNYGYTF. CDR3 DNA sequence: TGCGCCAGCAGCCAAGATAGAGGGTATAACTATGGCTACACCTTC. The rearrangement links TRBV4-3 to TRBJ1-2; D is unresolved. Germline CDR1 reads LGHNA; CDR2 reads YSLEER. Trimming left V 0 bases short and J 1 base short, with 9 bases between. The CDR3 has 15 amino acids.

This chain uses TRBV6-4 with TRBJ2-1, with D possibly being TRBD2 (6 bases). This CDR3 region has 14 residues. Trimming stripped 6 bases from V and 9 bases from J, with 18 bases between. Germline V CDR1 and CDR2: MRHNA, SNTAGT. In nucleotides, the CDR3 is TGTGCCAGCAGCTCCTCGGTATTGGGGGGTGAGCAGTTCTTC. Translating it yields CASSSSVLGGEQFF.

The table lists this clone with a few counts. The gene calls are TRBV19 and TRBJ1-5; D perhaps matches TRBD1 (5 bases). Between the trimmed V and J ends, which lost 2 bases and 8 bases, there was a span of 16 bases. Per germline, CDR1 LNHDA and CDR2 SQIVND (reference sequence). The CDR3 sequence is 15 residues long. DNA for the CDR3: TGTGCCAGTAGTATAATGGGTCTAGGGGTTAAGCCCCAGCATTTT. It translates to CASSIMGLGVKPQHF. Using reference TRBV19 and TRBJ1-5 for the parts outside the CDR3, the full variable domain is DGGITQSPKYLFRKEGQNVTLSCEQNLNHDAMYWYRQDPGQGLRLIYYSQIVNDFQKGDIAEGYSVSREKKESFPLTVTSAQKNPTAFYLCASSIMGLGVKPQHFGDGTRLSIL.

The gene calls are TRBV5-1 and TRBJ2-1; the D is unclear. The CDR3 has 18 amino acids. V lost 0 bases, J lost 0 bases, and 16 bases lay in between. Germline lookup yields CDR1 SGHRS and CDR2 YFSETQ. Here the CDR3 reads CASSLDMGYRGSYNEQFF. As DNA, the CDR3 is TGCGCCAGCAGCTTGGACATGGGTTATCGAGGCTCCTACAATGAGCAGTTCTTC.

The V call is TRBV28, the J call TRBJ2-4; 7 bases agree with TRBD1. V trimming: 5 bases; J trimming: 6 bases; junction bases outside the gene matches: 16. Germline values: CDR1 MDHEN, CDR2 SYDVKM. There are 17 residues in the CDR3. The CDR3 region has the DNA TGTGCCAGCAGTCCCGCCATAGGGGGCGGTTCCCTAAACATTCAGTACTTC. As protein: CASSPAIGGGSLNIQYF.

The chain joins TRBV6-6 to TRBJ1-2; maybe TRBD1 (5 bases). CDR3 size: 13 residues. CDR1 and CDR2 from the germline V gene are MNHNY and SVGAGI (reference sequence). Trimming pared 3 bases from V and 8 bases from J, leaving 13 bases between. The CDR3 reads CASSYEGRDGYTF. The DNA of the CDR3 is TGTGCCAGCAGTTATGAAGGGAGGGACGGCTACACCTTC.

The chain has TRBV15 and TRBJ1-3; 7 bases are shared with TRBD1. Germline CDR1 LNHNV, CDR2 YYDKDF (reference sequence). The V segment lost 4 bases and the J segment 3 bases; nucleotides outside the gene matches: 12. This CDR3 spans 17 amino acids. The CDR3 reads CATSNDPTGHGGNTIYF. CDR3 nucleotide sequence: TGTGCCACCAGCAACGACCCGACAGGGCATGGTGGAAACACCATATATTTT.

V usage is TRBV5-1 and J usage is TRBJ2-1; 8 bases fit TRBD2. After removal of 3 bases from V and 0 bases from J, the junction contained 11 bases not matched to a gene. In germline, CDR1 is SGHRS, CDR2 YFSETQ. The CDR3 is made up of 18 amino acids. CDR3 in amino acids: CASSSPGGGLSSYNEQFF. CDR3 coding DNA: TGCGCCAGCAGCTCACCCGGCGGGGGGTTGAGCTCCTACAATGAGCAGTTCTTC.

CDR3 amino acids: CASSLEGGRTNYEQYV. CDR3 nucleotide sequence: TGTGCCAGCAGCTTAGAGGGCGGGAGGACTAACTACGAGCAGTACGTC. J is TRBJ2-7 and V is TRBV7-8; 8 positions match TRBD2. The CDR3 consists of 16 residues. Germline V gene data show CDR1 as SGHVS and CDR2 as FQNEAQ. J lost 3 bases, V lost 1 base, and 8 bases had no gene match.

V gene TRBV19 combines with J gene TRBJ1-4; D is uncertain. Deletions cut 0 bases from V and 8 bases from J, with 13 bases between. In germline, CDR1 is LNHDA, CDR2 SQIVND (reference sequence). This CDR3 comprises 15 residues. CDR3 DNA sequence: TGTGCCAGTAGTATAGATTCCACGGGATGGGAAAAACTGTTTTTT. It codes for CASSIDSTGWEKLFF.

This sequence joins TRBV7-3 and TRBJ2-2, with 8 bases fitting TRBD1. In germline, CDR1 is SGHTA, CDR2 FQGTGA. J was trimmed by 7 bases and V by 4 bases; bases with no gene match: 5. The CDR3 spans 14 residues. The CDR3 here is CASSSDRVIGELFF. DNA for the CDR3: TGTGCCAGCAGCTCGGACAGGGTAATCGGGGAGCTGTTTTTT.

The chain recombines TRBV25-1 with TRBJ1-6; D is perhaps TRBD1 (6 bases). The CDR3 has 16 residues. CDR1 is MGHDK and CDR2 is SYGVNS in the germline V gene. The V end lost 3 bases, the J end lost 8 bases, and 17 bases lay between the germline ends. For the CDR3, the DNA is TGTGCCAGCAGTGACCGGGGGGCCTTACTCGATTCACCCCTCCACTTT. Its translation is CASSDRGALLDSPLHF.

The chain is built from TRBV7-2 and TRBJ1-5; maybe TRBD1 (5 bases). Germline CDR1 reads SGHTA; CDR2 reads FQGNSA. V lost 4 bases to trimming and J lost 5 bases, with 15 bases between them. The CDR3 spans 15 residues. The CDR3 coding sequence is TGTGCCAGCAGCTCCCTAAGGGGCAGAGATCAGCCCCAGCATTTT. Its protein is CASSSLRGRDQPQHF.

V and J are TRBV3-1 (or the pseudogene TRBV3-2) and TRBJ1-5, with TRBD1 matching over 8 bases. CDR3 size: 14 residues. In germline, CDR1 is LGHDT, CDR2 YNNKEL (reference sequence). V shed 4 bases and J 7 bases; nucleotides not matched to a gene: 6. CDR3 sequence reads: CASSPGQAKQPQHF. Here the CDR3 DNA reads TGTGCCAGCAGCCCGGGACAGGCAAAACAGCCCCAGCATTTT.

The V call is TRBV29-1, the J call TRBJ2-3, with 9 positions matching TRBD2. Germline trimming cut 8 bases from V and 5 bases from J; bases unmatched to any gene: 14. The CDR3 consists of 15 residues. Germline V lookup: CDR1 SQVTM, CDR2 ANQGSEA. The CDR3 protein is CSPRELAGRVDTQYF. In DNA form, the CDR3 reads TGCAGCCCCAGGGAGCTAGCGGGACGTGTAGATACGCAGTATTTT.